Listed below are T cell receptor beta chains from one sample, sequenced in a study of T cells in Graves' hyperthyroidism and ophthalmopathy. MiXCR, applied by TCRdb to the multiplex PCR reads, yields one record per CDR3 protein. This table holds approximately 690,000 distinct CDR3 sequences, more than 12% found once. The sample comprised blood. The receptors were gathered from a woman aged 45-65 years with Graves' ophthalmopathy. The CDR3 runs from the conserved cysteine through the conserved F or W. The order of the fields is D gene, clone size, V gene, J gene, CDR3 DNA, CDR3 protein. The D gene is left open where the match is weak. Clone size is stated in some rows and not others, as once, few, many or a class when expanded.

D: TRBD2; size: many; V: TRBV6-1; J: TRBJ2-1; DNA: TGTGCCAGCAGTTCCTGGACTAGCGGGACGGATGAGCAGTTCTTC; CDR3: CASSSWTSGTDEQFF
D: TRBD2; size: .; V: TRBV5-1; J: TRBJ2-1; DNA: TGCGCCAGCAGCCTTACTAGCGGGATTGGTGAGCAGTTCTTC; CDR3: CASSLTSGIGEQFF
D: .; size: many; V: TRBV7-2; J: TRBJ2-7; DNA: TGTGCCAGCAGCTTAGTTGGGGTTGGCTCCTACGAGCAGTACTTC; CDR3: CASSLVGVGSYEQYF
D: TRBD2; size: .; V: TRBV4-3; J: TRBJ2-7; DNA: TGCGCCAGCAGACGGACTAGCGGGAGTGGGGAGCAGTACTTC; CDR3: CASRRTSGSGEQYF
D: .; size: many; V: TRBV7-9; J: TRBJ2-7; DNA: TGTGCCAGCAGCCCTAAGTCCTACGAGCAGTACTTC; CDR3: CASSPKSYEQYF
D: .; size: .; V: TRBV7-8; J: TRBJ1-5; DNA: TGTGCCAGCAGCTTAGGGGGATCTCCTCAGCCCCAGCATTTT; CDR3: CASSLGGSPQPQHF
D: .; size: .; V: TRBV11-2; J: TRBJ2-3; DNA: TGTGCCAGCAGCTTATTGTTGTCTAGCGAAATGAGCACAGATACGCAGTATTTT; CDR3: CASSLLLSSEMSTDTQYF
D: TRBD2; size: many; V: TRBV20-1; J: TRBJ2-1; DNA: TGCAGTGCTAGAGGTGCTACGGGACTAACGGGAGTAAGGAATGAGCAGTTCTTC; CDR3: CSARGATGLTGVRNEQFF
D: TRBD2; size: many; V: TRBV9; J: TRBJ2-1; DNA: TGTGCCAGCAGCGTAGGTCTAGCGGGAGGCTCAGGTGAGCAGTTCTTC; CDR3: CASSVGLAGGSGEQFF
D: .; size: many; V: TRBV12-3/TRBV12-4; J: TRBJ2-1; DNA: TGTGCCAGCAGTTTAGGAGGCTTCTACAATGAGCAGTTCTTC; CDR3: CASSLGGFYNEQFF
D: .; size: many; V: TRBV18; J: TRBJ2-1; DNA: TGTGCCAGCTCACCATGGACAGTCGACAATGAGCAGTTCTTC; CDR3: CASSPWTVDNEQFF
D: .; size: many; V: TRBV28; J: TRBJ1-4; DNA: TGTGCCAGCAGTTTCTTGGACTGGGAGAGGGAAAAACTGTTTTTT; CDR3: CASSFLDWEREKLFF
D: TRBD2; size: many; V: TRBV12-3/TRBV12-4; J: TRBJ2-5; DNA: TGTGCCAGCAGTACCGGGACTAGCGGAGAGACCCAGTACTTC; CDR3: CASSTGTSGETQYF
D: .; size: many; V: TRBV15; J: TRBJ1-2; DNA: TGTGCCACCAGCAGAGATCTGGGTCAGAACTATGGCTACACCTTC; CDR3: CATSRDLGQNYGYTF
D: TRBD1; size: few; V: TRBV6-2/TRBV6-3; J: TRBJ2-3; DNA: TGTGCCAGCAGTACCGGGACAGGGTCATACGGAGATACGCAGTATTTT; CDR3: CASSTGTGSYGDTQYF
D: .; size: many; V: TRBV6-1; J: TRBJ1-5; DNA: TGTGCCAGCAGTAAACCGGACACGAATCAGCCCCAGCATTTT; CDR3: CASSKPDTNQPQHF
D: .; size: .; V: TRBV4-3; J: TRBJ2-1; DNA: TGCGCCAGCAGCCGACGGCTAGGGGGGCCCAGCGGCGAGCAGTTCTTC; CDR3: CASSRRLGGPSGEQFF
D: .; size: .; V: TRBV7-9; J: TRBJ2-5; DNA: TGTGCCAGCAGCCCTTTACTGAATCTGCTAGAGACCCAGTACTTC; CDR3: CASSPLLNLLETQYF
D: .; size: few; V: TRBV20-1; J: TRBJ2-7; DNA: TGCAGTGCTAGAGATTCGGGCAGGGGGGTCGCCGAGCAGTACTTC; CDR3: CSARDSGRGVAEQYF
D: .; size: .; V: TRBV7-2; J: TRBJ1-3; DNA: TGTGCCAGCAGCAGGGACACGAACTCTGGAAACACCATATATTTT; CDR3: CASSRDTNSGNTIYF
D: .; size: once; V: TRBV4-2; J: TRBJ1-2; DNA: TGTGCCAGCAGCCCGGGCCCAGGGGCTCTAAGCTATGGCTACACCTTC; CDR3: CASSPGPGALSYGYTF
D: TRBD2; size: .; V: TRBV20-1; J: TRBJ2-1; DNA: TGCAGTGCTAGAGCCAGCGGGATTATCGATGAGCAGTTCTTC; CDR3: CSARASGIIDEQFF
D: .; size: few; V: TRBV7-9; J: TRBJ2-7; DNA: TGTGCCAGCAGCTTACTAGGGGCTGGCGACGAGCAGTACTTC; CDR3: CASSLLGAGDEQYF
D: .; size: .; V: TRBV5-8; J: TRBJ1-1; DNA: TGTGCCAGCAGCTTTGTCAGGGGCACTGAAGCTTTCTTT; CDR3: CASSFVRGTEAFF
D: .; size: many; V: TRBV7-2; J: TRBJ1-1; DNA: TGTGCCAGCAGCTTAGCGAGGTTAGGTGAAGCTTTCTTT; CDR3: CASSLARLGEAFF
D: TRBD2; size: many; V: TRBV6-1; J: TRBJ2-3; DNA: TGTGCCAGCAGTGGAGCACTAGCGACCACAGATACGCAGTATTTT; CDR3: CASSGALATTDTQYF
D: TRBD1; size: many; V: TRBV6-1; J: TRBJ2-7; DNA: TGTGCCAGCAGGGACAGGGGGCGCGGCTACGAGCAGTACTTC; CDR3: CASRDRGRGYEQYF
D: TRBD2; size: .; V: TRBV2; J: TRBJ2-7; DNA: TGTGCCAGCGCCCTCCCCGGACTAGCGGGCTCCTACGAGCAGTACTTC; CDR3: CASALPGLAGSYEQYF
D: TRBD1; size: many; V: TRBV24-1; J: TRBJ1-2; DNA: TGTGCCACCAGTGCCCCCGGGACAGAAGACTATGGCTACACCTTC; CDR3: CATSAPGTEDYGYTF
D: TRBD1; size: few; V: TRBV28; J: TRBJ1-1; DNA: TGTGCCAGCAAAGCAAGGACAGGCGGCACTGAAGCTTTCTTT; CDR3: CASKARTGGTEAFF
D: .; size: many; V: TRBV9; J: TRBJ2-5; DNA: TGTGCCAGCAGCGTAGCTCCGGCGCGTAAGGAGACCCAGTACTTC; CDR3: CASSVAPARKETQYF
D: TRBD2; size: many; V: TRBV28; J: TRBJ2-7; DNA: TGTGCCAGCAGTTTAGCGGGAGAACGGTCCTACGAGCAGTACTTC; CDR3: CASSLAGERSYEQYF
D: TRBD2; size: .; V: TRBV5-1; J: TRBJ2-7; DNA: TGCGCCAGCAGCGGGGGGGGGGGAGATGCCTACGAGCAGTACTTC; CDR3: CASSGGGGDAYEQYF
D: .; size: .; V: TRBV6-5; J: TRBJ1-1; DNA: TGTGCCAGCACTATATTGGATACAGGTGAAGCTTTCTTT; CDR3: CASTILDTGEAFF
D: TRBD2; size: many; V: TRBV7-9; J: TRBJ2-3; DNA: TGTGCCAGCACCCCTGGAGCTAGCGGGAGGGGGAGTACGCAGTATTTT; CDR3: CASTPGASGRGSTQYF
D: TRBD1; size: .; V: TRBV28; J: TRBJ1-1; DNA: TGTGCCAGCACCGGGGGACAGGGATCACACACTGAAGCTTTCTTT; CDR3: CASTGGQGSHTEAFF
D: .; size: few; V: TRBV6-2/TRBV6-3; J: TRBJ2-2; DNA: TGTGCCAGCAGTTACTCTCGACTTGCGGGGAACACCGGGGAGCTGTTTTTT; CDR3: CASSYSRLAGNTGELFF
D: TRBD1; size: .; V: TRBV6-2/TRBV6-3; J: TRBJ1-2; DNA: TGTGCCAGCAGAACCGGGACAGGGCACTATGGCTACACCTTC; CDR3: CASRTGTGHYGYTF